Listed here are 32 T cell receptor beta chains from one sample, sequenced in a study of blood T cell repertoires in COVID-19. Sequencing was performed with immunoSEQ multiplex PCR; in TCRdb, only in-frame clones are kept and a portion is missing. The repertoire holds about 400,000 clones, with about 88% as singletons. Sequenced: PBMCs or T cells enriched from blood (not recorded which). All receptors come from a woman in her twenties or thirties who had recovered from COVID-19.

J is TRBJ1-4 and V is TRBV25-1; maybe TRBD1 (5 bases). V lost 2 bases and J lost 6, with 13 bases in between. From germline, CDR1 is MGHDK and CDR2 SYGVNS. The CDR3 extends over 15 amino acids. The CDR3 sequence: CASSEIRQRDEKLFF. For the CDR3, the DNA is TGTGCCAGCAGTGAAATAAGACAGCGCGATGAAAAACTGTTTTTT.

The V call is TRBV5-1, the J call TRBJ1-2; D is possibly TRBD1 (6 bases). This CDR3 contains 15 residues. V shed 3 bases and J shed 6 bases, with 18 bases lying between them. From germline, CDR1 is SGHRS and CDR2 YFSETQ. The CDR3 nucleotides read TGCGCCAGCAGCTGGAACGCGGACAGCTCGAATGGCTACACCTTC. This gives the protein CASSWNADSSNGYTF.

This chain links TRBV10-3 with TRBJ2-3; tentative D call: TRBD2 (6 bases). Germline loops: CDR1 ENHRY, CDR2 SYGVKD. Trimming took off 6 bases at V and 3 bases at J, with 22 bases between the two ends. The CDR3 has 17 residues. The DNA for the CDR3 is TGTGCCATCAGCCTCGCCCGGGACTCAATCAGGACAGATACGCAGTATTTT. Its translation: CAISLARDSIRTDTQYF.

The gene calls are TRBV6-5 and TRBJ2-7; tentatively, D is TRBD2 (6 bases). Trimming cost V 5 bases and J 2 bases, with 13 bases left between them. Germline CDR1 is MNHEY and CDR2 is SVGAGI. This CDR3 spans 14 amino acids. Here the CDR3 DNA reads TGTGCCAGCAGTCCCGGGAGTTTTGCCTACGAGCAGTACTTC. This codes for CASSPGSFAYEQYF.

Concerning this clone itself: Additional DNA sequences in this sample encode the identical CDR3. V and J are TRBV24-1 and TRBJ2-1, with unresolved D. The germline V gene encodes CDR1 KGHDR and CDR2 SFDVKD. The CDR3 is 13 amino acids. V dropped 4 bases and J dropped 1 base, with 4 bases sitting between them. The CDR3 bases are TGTGCCACCAGTGACAGTTCCTACAATGAGCAGTTCTTC. Translation gives CATSDSSYNEQFF.

This clone was seen many times. The chain has TRBV9 and TRBJ2-2; the D gene is possibly TRBD1 (5 bases). The CDR3 has 14 residues. With 2 bases removed from V and 6 bases from J, the gap between germline ends came to 11 bases. Germline V lookup: CDR1 SGDLS, CDR2 YYNGEE. The chain's CDR3 is CASSVGQRPGELFF. The CDR3 bases are TGTGCCAGCAGCGTCGGACAACGACCCGGGGAGCTGTTTTTT.

The chain combines TRBV4-2 with TRBJ1-2, with 9 bases aligning to TRBD1. The length of the CDR3 is 16 residues. Trimming at V came to 3 bases and at J to 3 bases, leaving 8 bases not matched to a gene. Germline loops: CDR1 LGHNA, CDR2 YNFKEQ. The CDR3 DNA reads as TGTGCCAGCAGCCAGCCGGGACAGGGAAGGGACTATGGCTACACCTTC. This encodes CASSQPGQGRDYGYTF.

This rearrangement joins TRBV3-1 (or the pseudogene TRBV3-2) to TRBJ2-1; tentative D call: TRBD1 (6 bases). Germline lookup yields CDR1 LGHDT and CDR2 YNNKEL (reference sequence). This CDR3 contains 15 residues. V was cut by 4 bases and J by 0 bases, with 10 bases left in between. The CDR3 region is CASSRSGASYNEQFF. The CDR3 region has the DNA TGTGCCAGCAGCCGCTCAGGGGCCTCCTACAATGAGCAGTTCTTC.

This clone was counted at least ten times. The gene calls are TRBV5-4 and TRBJ2-3; 7 nucleotides align to TRBD2. There are 15 residues in the CDR3. Germline lookup yields CDR1 SGHNT and CDR2 YYREEE (reference sequence). With V trimmed by 2 bases and J by 2 bases, 5 bases remained unmatched. The CDR3 spells CASSLDSGYTDTQYF. Here the CDR3 DNA reads TGTGCCAGCAGCTTAGATAGCGGGTACACAGATACGCAGTATTTT.

The chain uses TRBV19 and TRBJ2-2; 8 positions agree with TRBD2. There are 16 residues in the CDR3. Germline CDR1 reads LNHDA; CDR2 reads SQIVND (reference sequence). The junction had 6 bases not matched to a gene; V was cut back by 4 bases and J by 2 bases. The CDR3 DNA sequence: TGTGCCAGTAGTAAAGCGGCGGGGGGCAACACCGGGGAGCTGTTTTTT. Translating it yields CASSKAAGGNTGELFF.

The rearrangement links TRBV2 to TRBJ2-3; possible D gene TRBD2, 6 bases. V dropped 4 bases and J dropped 14 bases, with 22 bases sitting between them. From germline, CDR1 is SNHLY and CDR2 FYNNEI. The length of the CDR3 is 14 residues. The CDR3, as DNA: TGTGCCAGCAGTGTTTGGACTACAACCGCCGCGGGGTATTTT. Amino acids: CASSVWTTTAAGYF.

This rearrangement joins TRBV5-1 to TRBJ2-1, with 10 bases aligning to TRBD2. Germline V lookup: CDR1 SGHRS, CDR2 YFSETQ. The ends lost 0 bases at V and 6 bases at J; junction bases unmatched: 6. There are 16 residues in the CDR3. Here the CDR3 reads CASSLGGTSVINEQFF. The CDR3 nucleotides are TGCGCCAGCAGCTTGGGCGGGACTAGCGTAATCAATGAGCAGTTCTTC.

V gene TRBV15 combines with J gene TRBJ1-1; D remains unclear. Germline CDR1 reads LNHNV; CDR2 reads YYDKDF (reference sequence). V lost 0 bases and J 7 bases, leaving 6 bases between the germline ends. There are 12 residues in the CDR3. The DNA of the CDR3 is TGTGCCACCAGCAGAGATAACGGTGAAGCTTTCTTT. Translating it yields CATSRDNGEAFF.

A single count supports this clone. The gene calls are TRBV28 and TRBJ2-2; D might be TRBD2 (5 bases). V lost 8 bases and J 6 bases, leaving 16 bases between the germline ends. The CDR3 extends over 14 amino acids. Germline-derived CDR1 and CDR2 are MDHEN and SYDVKM. The DNA for the CDR3 is TGTGCCAGCCGTGGGCTAGCCGCTGCCGGGGAGCTGTTTTTT. Translation gives CASRGLAAAGELFF.

This clone has only a few counts. CDR3 sequence reads: CASSLAPGGATNEKLFF. The CDR3 DNA is TGCGCCAGCAGCTTGGCCCCCGGCGGGGCAACTAATGAAAAACTGTTTTTT. The chain joins TRBV5-1 to TRBJ1-4; D unresolved. V dropped 0 bases and J dropped 0 bases, with 12 bases sitting between them. This CDR3 region has 17 residues. Germline V CDR1 and CDR2: SGHRS, YFSETQ.

The rearrangement uses TRBV5-1 and TRBJ1-5; 7 bases map to TRBD1. The ends lost 7 bases at V and 3 bases at J; junction bases unmatched: 4. The CDR3 spans 13 residues. Germline CDR1 reads SGHRS; CDR2 reads YFSETQ. This CDR3 is CASSTGDNQPQHF. Written as DNA, the CDR3 is TGCGCCAGCTCAACAGGGGACAATCAGCCCCAGCATTTT.

The chain recombines TRBV4-1 with TRBJ1-5; 8 bases match TRBD1. This CDR3 comprises 17 residues. Germline V gene lookup returns CDR1 MGHRA and CDR2 YSYEKL. V shed 0 bases and J 0 bases; nucleotides not matched to a gene: 4. The DNA of the CDR3 is TGCGCCAGCAGCCAAGATGGGACAGGTACTAGCAATCAGCCCCAGCATTTT. The encoded protein is CASSQDGTGTSNQPQHF.

This chain links TRBV19 with TRBJ1-4, with D unclear. V gave up 5 bases and J gave up 1 base, with 14 bases separating them. Germline V gene data show CDR1 as LNHDA and CDR2 as SQIVND (reference sequence). This CDR3 is 16 amino acids long. CDR3 sequence reads: CASSGGQGRTNEKLFF. The CDR3 DNA reads TGTGCCAGTAGTGGCGGGCAAGGGAGAACTAATGAAAAACTGTTTTTT.

About this clone itself: Other DNA sequences in this specimen translate into the identical CDR3. This chain uses TRBV11-1 with TRBJ2-7, with 9 bases that match TRBD1. The germline CDR1 and CDR2 sequences are SGHAT and FQDESV (reference sequence). The CDR3 has 15 amino acids. V lost 4 bases and J lost 0; bases outside the gene matches: 4. DNA for the CDR3: TGTGCCAGCAGCTCTCCGGGACAGGGCTCCTACGAGCAGTACTTC. It encodes CASSSPGQGSYEQYF.

The chain is built from TRBV27 and TRBJ2-1; 9 bases agree with TRBD1. The CDR3 is 15 amino acids. From germline, CDR1 is MNHEY and CDR2 SMNVEV (reference sequence). V trimming: 4 bases; J trimming: 8 bases; junction bases outside the gene matches: 9. CDR3 bases: TGTGCCAGCAGTTCAGGACAGGGGCGATCGCATGAGCAGTTCTTC. Protein product: CASSSGQGRSHEQFF.

The rearrangement uses TRBV5-1 and TRBJ1-5, with D perhaps TRBD1 (5 bases). This CDR3 has 15 amino acids. The germline CDR1 and CDR2 sequences are SGHRS and YFSETQ. The V end was cut by 0 bases, the J end by 7 bases, with 14 bases between. The CDR3 loop is CASSLGGYKEQPQHF. The CDR3 DNA is TGCGCCAGCAGCTTGGGGGGCTATAAGGAGCAGCCCCAGCATTTT.

This sequence joins TRBV9 and TRBJ2-7, with 7 bases lining up with TRBD1. Trimming took 3 bases from V and 6 from J; bases not matched to a gene: 9. Germline V gene data show CDR1 as SGDLS and CDR2 as YYNGEE. This CDR3 has 14 residues. The CDR3 region is CASSERTGGGEQYF. The CDR3 nucleotides read TGTGCCAGCAGCGAGAGGACAGGTGGAGGCGAGCAGTACTTC.

The chain couples TRBV19 to TRBJ1-4; no definite D call. The CDR3 has 14 amino acids. CDR1 is LNHDA and CDR2 is SQIVND in the germline V gene (reference sequence). V was cut by 1 base and J by 8 bases, with 11 bases left in between. The CDR3 DNA follows: TGTGCCAGTAGTATAGTGATCTACAGCGAAAAACTGTTTTTT. It codes for CASSIVIYSEKLFF.

In its sample, this clone was seen once. The rearrangement links TRBV7-2 to TRBJ1-2, with D maybe TRBD1 (5 bases). The germline V gene has CDR1 SGHTA and CDR2 FQGNSA. This CDR3 is 17 amino acids long. Between the trimmed V and J ends, which lost 2 bases and 6 bases, there was a span of 22 bases. CDR3 loop: CASSLTTAWGVYNGYTF. CDR3 DNA sequence: TGTGCCAGCAGCTTAACGACTGCGTGGGGGGTATACAATGGCTACACCTTC.

V is TRBV19 and J is TRBJ1-1; TRBD1 is a possible D gene (5 bases). Germline values: CDR1 LNHDA, CDR2 SQIVND (reference sequence). Between the trimmed V and J ends, which lost 2 bases and 4 bases, there was a span of 8 bases. The CDR3 totals 13 residues. CDR3 nucleotide sequence: TGTGCCAGTAGTATAAAAGGGGCCACTGAAGCTTTCTTT. Amino acids: CASSIKGATEAFF.

The V and J genes are TRBV28 and TRBJ1-1; D is possibly TRBD1 (6 bases). This CDR3 is built from 14 residues. CDR1 is MDHEN and CDR2 is SYDVKM in the germline V gene. V lost 3 bases, J lost 9 bases, and 17 bases lay in between. This CDR3 is CASSFPGQPVKAFF. DNA of the CDR3: TGTGCCAGCAGTTTTCCCGGACAGCCTGTCAAAGCTTTCTTT.

The chain combines TRBV28 with TRBJ1-2; 8 bases agree with TRBD1. There are 12 residues in the CDR3. V shed 6 bases, J shed 8 bases, and the junction held 5 bases outside the gene matches. Germline-derived CDR1 and CDR2 are MDHEN and SYDVKM. The chain's CDR3 is CASRGQGRGYTF. CDR3 bases: TGTGCCAGCAGAGGACAGGGTAGAGGCTACACCTTC.

The chain couples TRBV7-6 to TRBJ2-7; 7 bases are shared with TRBD1. The CDR3 runs 15 residues. The germline V gene encodes CDR1 SGHVS and CDR2 FNYEAQ. Unmatched junction bases numbered 4, after V lost 1 base and J lost 1 base. In DNA, the CDR3 is TGTGCCAGCAGCTTAGGGGACAGCGGATCCTACGAGCAGTACTTC. Its translation is CASSLGDSGSYEQYF.

The chain combines TRBV2 with TRBJ1-1, with 7 positions matching TRBD1. The V and J ends lost 5 bases and 0 bases, in that order; junction bases with no gene match: 3. Germline V gene sequence: CDR1 SNHLY, CDR2 FYNNEI. The CDR3 contains 14 residues. Here the CDR3 reads CASSTDRVNTEAFF. The DNA of the CDR3 is TGTGCCAGCAGTACAGACAGGGTGAACACTGAAGCTTTCTTT.

This chain joins TRBV20-1 and TRBJ2-7; 9 bases align to TRBD1. Per the germline V gene, CDR1 is DFQATT and CDR2 is SNEGSKA (reference sequence). CDR3 length: 13 amino acids. The V and J ends lost 3 bases and 4 bases, in that order; junction bases with no gene match: 4. CDR3 DNA: TGCAGTGCTAGTAGGGGACAGGGATACGAGCAGTACTTC. Encoded protein: CSASRGQGYEQYF.

The chain is built from TRBV27 and TRBJ2-2; D may be TRBD2 (6 bases). The germline V and J ends were trimmed by 7 bases and 4 bases, with 13 bases remaining between them. Germline-derived CDR1 and CDR2 are MNHEY and SMNVEV (reference sequence). The CDR3 runs to 14 residues. As DNA, the CDR3 is TGTGCCAGCACCCCGCTAGCGAGCACCGGGGAGCTGTTTTTT. It yields the protein CASTPLASTGELFF.

The J gene is TRBJ1-3, the V gene TRBV5-6; 7 bases match TRBD1. V was clipped by 1 base and J by 0 bases; unmatched bases: 4. The germline gives CDR1 SGHDT, CDR2 YYEEEE. CDR3 length: 16 residues. The CDR3 DNA reads as TGTGCCAGCAGCTTGCGCGGGACAGCCTCTGGAAACACCATATATTTT. Translation gives CASSLRGTASGNTIYF. Drawing the rest from reference TRBV5-6 and TRBJ1-3, the complete variable domain is DAGVTQSPTHLIKTRGQQVTLRCSPKSGHDTVSWYQQALGQGPQFIFQYYEEEERQRGNFPDRFSGHQFPNYSSELNVNALLLGDSALYLCASSLRGTASGNTIYFGEGSWLTVV.